These T cell receptor beta chains were read from a single sample in a study of blood T cell repertoires in COVID-19. The table came from immunoSEQ multiplex PCR; TCRdb's copy has only in-frame clones and leaves some out. The sample carries under 200,000 clones, roughly 93% recorded once. The sample taken for sequencing was peripheral blood. These receptor sequences come from a man younger than 35 with acute or convalescent COVID-19. The CDR3 runs from the conserved cysteine through the conserved F or W. The order of the fields is CDR3 protein, CDR3 DNA, J gene, clone size, V gene, D gene. A D gene is named only where the DNA matches it firmly. Clone size appears in some rows only: once, few, many, or a class for an expanded clone.

CDR3aa: CASSLDTSGRGDEQFF
CDR3nt: TGCGCCAGCAGCCTGGATACTAGCGGGAGAGGCGATGAGCAGTTCTTC
j_gene: TRBJ2-1
abundance: NA
v_gene: TRBV5-1
d_gene: TRBD2

CDR3aa: CAWSVRREEGEKLFF
CDR3nt: TGTGCCTGGAGTGTACGAAGGGAGGAAGGTGAAAAACTGTTTTTT
j_gene: TRBJ1-4
abundance: NA
v_gene: TRBV30
d_gene: NA

CDR3aa: CASSLGDRASGNTIYF
CDR3nt: TGCGCCAGCAGCTTGGGAGACAGGGCCTCTGGAAACACCATATATTTT
j_gene: TRBJ1-3
abundance: NA
v_gene: TRBV5-1
d_gene: TRBD1

CDR3aa: CASSTTSGKQPQHF
CDR3nt: TGTGCCAGCAGCACGACGTCCGGGAAGCAGCCCCAGCATTTT
j_gene: TRBJ1-5
abundance: NA
v_gene: TRBV7-2
d_gene: NA

CDR3aa: CASSVAQASNTIYF
CDR3nt: TGTGCCAGCAGCGTAGCCCAGGCGTCGAACACCATATATTTT
j_gene: TRBJ1-3
abundance: NA
v_gene: TRBV9
d_gene: NA

CDR3aa: CASSPQIGNQPQHF
CDR3nt: TGTGCCAGCTCACCCCAGATTGGCAATCAGCCCCAGCATTTT
j_gene: TRBJ1-5
abundance: NA
v_gene: TRBV18
d_gene: NA

CDR3aa: CASSWVRDWQPQHF
CDR3nt: TGTGCCAGTAGTTGGGTCAGGGATTGGCAGCCCCAGCATTTT
j_gene: TRBJ1-5
abundance: NA
v_gene: TRBV19
d_gene: NA

CDR3aa: CAWSEGEGNTIYF
CDR3nt: TGTGCCTGGAGTGAAGGGGAAGGAAACACCATATATTTT
j_gene: TRBJ1-3
abundance: few
v_gene: TRBV30
d_gene: NA

CDR3aa: CASSQGRVGSPLHF
CDR3nt: TGTGCCAGCAGCCAAGGGAGGGTAGGTTCACCCCTCCACTTT
j_gene: TRBJ1-6
abundance: NA
v_gene: TRBV3-1/TRBV3-2
d_gene: NA

CDR3aa: CASSLGHRRTGGEVDTEAFF
CDR3nt: TGTGCCAGCAGCTTAGGCCATCGCCGGACAGGGGGCGAGGTGGACACTGAAGCTTTCTTT
j_gene: TRBJ1-1
abundance: NA
v_gene: TRBV13
d_gene: TRBD1

CDR3aa: CASSEGEGKVTSGPYEQYF
CDR3nt: TGTGCCAGCAGTGAAGGGGAGGGAAAGGTGACTAGCGGACCCTACGAGCAGTACTTC
j_gene: TRBJ2-7
abundance: NA
v_gene: TRBV6-1
d_gene: TRBD2

CDR3aa: CASSPPGTGSNQPQHF
CDR3nt: TGTGCCAGCTCACCACCCGGTACGGGGAGCAATCAGCCCCAGCATTTT
j_gene: TRBJ1-5
abundance: NA
v_gene: TRBV18
d_gene: NA

CDR3aa: CAWSSTRGRGDTEAFF
CDR3nt: TGTGCCTGGAGCAGTACCAGGGGGCGCGGGGACACTGAAGCTTTCTTT
j_gene: TRBJ1-1
abundance: once
v_gene: TRBV2
d_gene: TRBD1

CDR3aa: CASSEETAGGETQYF
CDR3nt: TGTGCCAGCAGTGAAGAAACAGCGGGGGGAGAGACCCAGTACTTC
j_gene: TRBJ2-5
abundance: NA
v_gene: TRBV6-1
d_gene: TRBD2

CDR3aa: CASSPDTGQPQHF
CDR3nt: TGTGCCAGCAGCCCGGACACCGGCCAGCCCCAGCATTTT
j_gene: TRBJ1-5
abundance: NA
v_gene: TRBV7-9
d_gene: NA

CDR3aa: CASRSSFGTEAFF
CDR3nt: TGTGCCAGCAGGTCTAGCTTCGGGACAGAAGCTTTCTTT
j_gene: TRBJ1-1
abundance: NA
v_gene: TRBV7-2
d_gene: NA

CDR3aa: CASSANSGNTIYF
CDR3nt: TGTGCCAGCAGCGCTAACTCTGGAAACACCATATATTTT
j_gene: TRBJ1-3
abundance: NA
v_gene: TRBV7-9
d_gene: NA

CDR3aa: CASLPLTGPYEQYF
CDR3nt: TGTGCCAGCCTACCACTGACAGGCCCCTACGAGCAGTACTTC
j_gene: TRBJ2-7
abundance: NA
v_gene: TRBV6-5
d_gene: NA

CDR3aa: CAWSSGVGSYEQYF
CDR3nt: TGTGCCTGGAGTAGCGGAGTGGGCTCCTACGAGCAGTACTTC
j_gene: TRBJ2-7
abundance: NA
v_gene: TRBV30
d_gene: NA

CDR3aa: CASSLSVGGSYNSPLHF
CDR3nt: TGTGCCAGCAGTTTATCGGTCGGGGGATCCTATAATTCACCCCTCCACTTT
j_gene: TRBJ1-6
abundance: NA
v_gene: TRBV27
d_gene: NA

CDR3aa: CASSIGTGKYEQYF
CDR3nt: TGTGCCAGTAGTATCGGGACAGGGAAGTACGAGCAGTACTTC
j_gene: TRBJ2-7
abundance: NA
v_gene: TRBV19
d_gene: TRBD1

CDR3aa: CASGTQVHANTGELFF
CDR3nt: TGTGCCAGCGGGACACAGGTCCACGCGAACACCGGGGAGCTGTTTTTT
j_gene: TRBJ2-2
abundance: NA
v_gene: TRBV25-1
d_gene: NA

CDR3aa: CARSPGQGLSTDTQYF
CDR3nt: TGTGCCAGAAGCCCCGGACAGGGGCTTAGCACAGATACGCAGTATTTT
j_gene: TRBJ2-3
abundance: NA
v_gene: TRBV5-3
d_gene: TRBD1

CDR3aa: CASSRAGLAMIYEQYF
CDR3nt: TGTGCCAGCAGTCGGGCCGGACTAGCGATGATCTACGAGCAGTACTTC
j_gene: TRBJ2-7
abundance: NA
v_gene: TRBV7-2
d_gene: TRBD2

CDR3aa: CACYSQGFSQSPLHF
CDR3nt: TGTGCTTGTTACTCTCAGGGTTTTTCTCAATCACCCCTCCACTTT
j_gene: TRBJ1-6
abundance: once
v_gene: TRBV30
d_gene: NA

CDR3aa: CASSFPSGGRADTQYF
CDR3nt: TGCGCCAGCAGCTTCCCATCGGGAGGTAGAGCAGATACGCAGTATTTT
j_gene: TRBJ2-3
abundance: once
v_gene: TRBV5-1
d_gene: TRBD2

CDR3aa: CASSGTGTAYGYTF
CDR3nt: TGTGCCAGCAGCGGTACCGGGACAGCTTATGGCTACACCTTC
j_gene: TRBJ1-2
abundance: NA
v_gene: TRBV5-4
d_gene: TRBD1

CDR3aa: CASSFGTDYYGYTF
CDR3nt: TGTGCCAGCAGCTTCGGGACAGATTACTATGGCTACACCTTC
j_gene: TRBJ1-2
abundance: once
v_gene: TRBV5-5
d_gene: TRBD1

CDR3aa: CASSVGGSEQYF
CDR3nt: TGTGCCAGCAGCGTAGGAGGTAGCGAGCAGTACTTC
j_gene: TRBJ2-7
abundance: once
v_gene: TRBV9
d_gene: NA

CDR3aa: CASSQGDYGTQYF
CDR3nt: TGTGCCAGCAGCCAAGGCGACTACGGGACCCAGTACTTC
j_gene: TRBJ2-5
abundance: NA
v_gene: TRBV3-1/TRBV3-2
d_gene: NA

CDR3aa: CASRGLAGEKDYNEQFF
CDR3nt: TGTGCCAGCCGGGGACTAGCGGGAGAAAAGGATTACAATGAGCAGTTCTTC
j_gene: TRBJ2-1
abundance: NA
v_gene: TRBV2
d_gene: TRBD2

CDR3aa: CASSFEDLSEKLFF
CDR3nt: TGTGCCAGCAGCTTCGAGGATCTCTCGGAAAAACTGTTTTTT
j_gene: TRBJ1-4
abundance: NA
v_gene: TRBV7-2
d_gene: NA

CDR3aa: CASSFGAGTEAFF
CDR3nt: TGCGCCAGCAGCTTTGGGGCAGGCACTGAAGCTTTCTTT
j_gene: TRBJ1-1
abundance: few
v_gene: TRBV5-1
d_gene: NA

CDR3aa: CASRGGSYTEAFF
CDR3nt: TGTGCCAGCAGAGGGGGCTCGTACACTGAAGCTTTCTTT
j_gene: TRBJ1-1
abundance: NA
v_gene: TRBV12-3/TRBV12-4
d_gene: TRBD1

CDR3aa: CASSDRGSPRVYTEAFF
CDR3nt: TGTGCCAGCAGTGACAGGGGATCACCAAGGGTATACACTGAAGCTTTCTTT
j_gene: TRBJ1-1
abundance: NA
v_gene: TRBV6-1
d_gene: NA

CDR3aa: CASTGQHNSPLHF
CDR3nt: TGTGCCAGCACGGGACAGCATAATTCACCCCTCCACTTT
j_gene: TRBJ1-6
abundance: few
v_gene: TRBV12-3/TRBV12-4
d_gene: TRBD1

CDR3aa: CASSSRLAGGPNEQFF
CDR3nt: TGTGCCAGCAGCTCCCGACTAGCGGGGGGGCCTAATGAGCAGTTCTTC
j_gene: TRBJ2-1
abundance: once
v_gene: TRBV11-2
d_gene: TRBD2

CDR3aa: CAWQPVPDYNEQFF
CDR3nt: TGTGCCTGGCAACCCGTTCCAGATTACAATGAGCAGTTCTTC
j_gene: TRBJ2-1
abundance: NA
v_gene: TRBV30
d_gene: NA

CDR3aa: CAWDRVNTGELFF
CDR3nt: TGTGCCTGGGACAGGGTGAACACCGGGGAGCTGTTTTTT
j_gene: TRBJ2-2
abundance: NA
v_gene: TRBV30
d_gene: TRBD1

CDR3aa: CASSAGTGGFYEQYF
CDR3nt: TGCGCCAGCAGCGCCGGGACAGGGGGGTTCTACGAGCAGTACTTC
j_gene: TRBJ2-7
abundance: once
v_gene: TRBV5-1
d_gene: TRBD1

CDR3aa: CASSFREGSSTDTQYF
CDR3nt: TGTGCCAGCAGCTTCCGGGAGGGATCTAGCACAGATACGCAGTATTTT
j_gene: TRBJ2-3
abundance: NA
v_gene: TRBV11-2
d_gene: TRBD2

CDR3aa: CASSPGTGANNSPLHF
CDR3nt: TGTGCCAGTAGTCCGGGGACAGGGGCAAATAATTCACCCCTCCACTTT
j_gene: TRBJ1-6
abundance: once
v_gene: TRBV19
d_gene: TRBD1

CDR3aa: CASSHPGVGGSYGYTF
CDR3nt: TGCGCCAGCAGCCACCCCGGGGTTGGGGGGAGCTATGGCTACACCTTC
j_gene: TRBJ1-2
abundance: NA
v_gene: TRBV4-1
d_gene: NA

CDR3aa: CASSSGRGLPYTDTQYF
CDR3nt: TGCGCCAGCAGCTCGGGCCGGGGTTTGCCCTACACAGATACGCAGTATTTT
j_gene: TRBJ2-3
abundance: NA
v_gene: TRBV5-1
d_gene: NA

CDR3aa: CASSPTGNPGNTIYF
CDR3nt: TGTGCCAGCAGTCCCACAGGGAACCCTGGAAACACCATATATTTT
j_gene: TRBJ1-3
abundance: NA
v_gene: TRBV7-7
d_gene: NA

CDR3aa: CASSLIPGGFYGYTF
CDR3nt: TGCGCCAGCAGCTTGATTCCAGGGGGGTTCTATGGCTACACCTTC
j_gene: TRBJ1-2
abundance: NA
v_gene: TRBV5-1
d_gene: TRBD1